This entry features one T cell receptor (beta chain) sequence. Participants came from about 24 US areas, aged about 18 to 90 years. The V end lost 2 bases, the J end lost 4 bases, and 8 bases lay between the germline ends. The CDR3 has 13 amino acids. This entry is derived from a study of blood T cell repertoires in COVID-19. Study context: Some COVID-19 samples were acute and others convalescent; all came from the United States, Italy and Spain. T cells, B-cell-depleted T cells, or PBMCs supplied cDNA or gDNA.

Original analysis: Estimation of nucleated cell counts relied on the amplification of reference gene primers. Sequencing was performed with immunoSEQ multiplex PCR; in TCRdb, only in-frame clones are kept and a portion is missing. The V and J calls and clone size come from that table; D and trimming were worked out from the DNA. The table has 250,000 to 300,000 clones, approximately 90% seen once. J is TRBJ1-1 and V is TRBV12-3 or TRBV12-4; D unresolved. The sequenced sample was PBMCs or T cells enriched from blood (not recorded which). The TCR sequence derives from a human donor in a cohort exposed to, infected with or recovered from COVID-19 (not recorded which). The donor label of this sample is uncertain. The CDR3 here is CASSLRGSTEAFF. Written as DNA, the CDR3 is TGTGCCAGCAGTTTACGAGGGAGCACTGAAGCTTTCTTT.